This T cell receptor (beta chain) was captured in a study of human T cells and chemical hapten exposure. This clonotype was seen many times. Its cognate antigen is unknown. TCRdb reprocessed the RACE reads with MiXCR, giving one entry per CDR3 protein. This table has nearly 350,000 distinct CDR3 sequences, roughly 6.9% appearing once. The CDR3 covers 15 residues. J was trimmed by 4 bases and V by 6 bases; bases with no gene match: 9. Per germline, CDR1 MNHEY and CDR2 SVGEGT. Findings and caveats of the study: Expanded TCRs produced significantly more large CDR3 similarity clusters than controls did.

As to time point: patch test 1, 2 weeks after DPC sensitization. Treatment indicated: therapeutic diphenylcyclopropenone sensitization with weekly scalp DPC. The specimen was whole blood, collected in connection with sensitization to the hapten diphenylcyclopropenone (DPC). The sequence derives from a woman in her late teens or twenties with alopecia areata. Some clones in this sample may be carry-over from other donors' samples. V gene TRBV6-2 or TRBV6-3 combines with J gene TRBJ2-3, with 8 bases matching TRBD2. The CDR3 here is CASRAARGGSDTQYF. CDR3 coding DNA: TGTGCCAGCAGAGCTGCCCGGGGGGGGTCAGATACGCAGTATTTT.